Presented here are 14 T cell receptor beta chains from one specimen sequenced in a study of T cell repertoires in cytomegalovirus infection. TCRdb re-analysed the reads in MiXCR, keeping a single row per CDR3 protein. In the table there are 65,000 to 90,000 distinct CDR3 sequences, more than 3% of which are singletons. The sample was PBMCs. The receptors derive from a human donor in good health (CMV status not recorded). Some clones in this sample may be carry-over from other donors' samples.

This clonotype has a count of ten or more. The chain combines TRBV7-6 with TRBJ1-1; TRBD1 might be the D (6 bases). Germline assignment: CDR1 SGHVS and CDR2 FNYEAQ. The germline V and J ends were trimmed by 8 bases and 0 bases, with 13 bases remaining between them. The CDR3 length is 14 residues. Here the CDR3 reads CASHDRPLNTEAFF. In nucleotides, the CDR3 is TGTGCCAGCCATGACAGGCCATTGAACACTGAAGCTTTCTTT. The full variable domain, in which reference TRBV7-6 and TRBJ1-1 provide the parts outside the CDR3, is GAGVSQSPRYKVTKRGQDVALRCDPISGHVSLYWYRQALGQGPEFLTYFNYEAQQDKSGLPNDRFSAERPEGSISTLTIQRTEQRDSAMYRCASHDRPLNTEAFFGQGTRLTVV.

This rearrangement joins TRBV4-2 to TRBJ2-2; a weak D match, TRBD2 (5 bases). The ends were cut back, 1 base at V and 6 bases at J, with 12 bases in the middle. Germline loops: CDR1 LGHNA, CDR2 YNFKEQ. CDR3 length equals 15 residues. DNA for the CDR3: TGTGCCAGCAGCCAAGTTTCGAGGGCCGCCGGGGAGCTGTTTTTT. This encodes CASSQVSRAAGELFF.

This clonotype was detected ten times or more. The V gene is TRBV7-2, the J gene TRBJ2-5; 11 nucleotides match TRBD2. This CDR3 region has 15 residues. J gave up 4 bases and V 0 bases, and 1 base lay outside the gene matches. Germline V lookup: CDR1 SGHTA, CDR2 FQGNSA. In nucleotides, the CDR3 is TGTGCCAGCAGCTTAGCTAGCGGGGGGGCAGAGACCCAGTACTTC. It encodes CASSLASGGAETQYF.

This clonotype was seen a few times. The chain is built from TRBV5-4 and TRBJ2-7; no clear D. Germline V gene lookup returns CDR1 SGHNT and CDR2 YYREEE (reference sequence). The V and J ends lost 4 bases and 6 bases respectively, with 11 bases between them. The CDR3 loop spans 12 amino acids. The CDR3 nucleotides read TGTGCCAGCAGCGTGGGAATGGGCGAGCAGTACTTC. Translating gives CASSVGMGEQYF.

This clonotype was seen repeatedly, ten times or more. The rearrangement joins TRBV28 to TRBJ1-2, with D hard to call. CDR1 MDHEN and CDR2 SYDVKM come from the germline V gene. This CDR3 has 14 residues. Trimming stripped 4 bases from V and 6 bases from J, with 15 bases between. DNA of the CDR3: TGTGCCAGCAGTTCCTACAGAGAAGCTAATGGCTACACCTTC. Translating gives CASSSYREANGYTF.

In its sample, this clonotype was seen many times. The V and J genes are TRBV5-1 and TRBJ2-1; possibly TRBD1 for D (7 bases). CDR1 is SGHRS, CDR2 YFSETQ, per germline. This CDR3 contains 15 residues. With 4 bases removed from V and 6 bases from J, the gap between germline ends came to 17 bases. The CDR3 spells CASSPGTAGTNEQFF. In nucleotides, the CDR3 is TGCGCCAGCAGCCCCGGGACAGCGGGCACCAATGAGCAGTTCTTC.

A remark on this clonotype: This may stem from a read error, because a much larger clone lies one nucleotide away. The chain couples TRBV7-8 to TRBJ1-2; D perhaps matches TRBD1 (5 bases). This CDR3 has 18 amino acids. Germline CDR1 is SGHVS and CDR2 is FQNEAQ. CDR3 sequence (DNA): TGTGTCAGCAGCTTCTTAAATTCCCTCTTAAGACAGCCTGATGGCTACACCTTC. This sequence encodes CVSSFLNSLLRQPDGYTF.

This clonotype was picked up many times. This rearrangement joins TRBV30 to TRBJ1-1; possible D gene TRBD1, 6 bases. Trimming pared 0 bases from V and 2 bases from J, leaving 10 bases between. In germline, CDR1 is GTSNPN, CDR2 SVGIG (reference sequence). The CDR3 has 14 amino acids. CDR3 in DNA: TGTGCCTGGAGTGTAGCACAGGGAAACACTGAAGCTTTCTTT. This sequence encodes CAWSVAQGNTEAFF. The entire variable domain, with the rest obtained from reference TRBV30 and TRBJ1-1, is as follows: SQTIHQWPATLVQPVGSPLSLECTVEGTSNPNLYWYRQAAGRGLQLLFYSVGIGQISSEVPQNLSASRPQDRQFILSSKKLLLSDSGFYLCAWSVAQGNTEAFFGQGTRLTVV.

This clonotype was seen at least ten times. The rearrangement uses TRBV7-9 and TRBJ2-7, with D maybe TRBD2 (5 bases). V was clipped by 8 bases and J by 4 bases, with 12 bases between them. Germline V CDR1 and CDR2: SEHNR, FQNEAQ (reference sequence). The CDR3 is made up of 12 amino acids. The CDR3 sequence: CASGLRDYEQYF. CDR3 sequence (DNA): TGTGCCAGCGGACTTAGAGATTACGAGCAGTACTTC.

This clonotype has a count of ten or more. V gene TRBV7-2 combines with J gene TRBJ1-6; tentatively, D is TRBD1 (5 bases). Per germline, CDR1 SGHTA and CDR2 FQGNSA. The CDR3 loop spans 15 amino acids. The ends were cut back, 5 bases at V and 2 bases at J, with 10 bases in the middle. The chain's CDR3 is CASSPRAAYNSPLHF. Here the CDR3 DNA reads TGTGCCAGCAGCCCCAGGGCAGCCTATAATTCACCCCTCCACTTT.

Ten or more counts support this clonotype. V and J are TRBV7-8 and TRBJ2-1; 10 bases agree with TRBD1. Germline assignment: CDR1 SGHVS and CDR2 FQNEAQ. The CDR3 runs to 16 residues. With 5 bases clipped from V and 8 bases from J, the junction kept 12 bases outside the gene matches. The CDR3 nucleotides read TGTGCCAGCAGCACATACCGGGACAGGGGTCGCCATGAGCAGTTCTTC. Amino acids: CASSTYRDRGRHEQFF.

The sample holds many counts of this clonotype. The J gene is TRBJ2-2, the V gene TRBV7-2; 8 bases line up with TRBD2. V trimming: 5 bases; J trimming: 3 bases; junction bases outside the gene matches: 2. CDR1 is SGHTA, CDR2 FQGNSA, per germline. This CDR3 region has 14 residues. CDR3 in DNA: TGTGCCAGCAGCCGAGCGGGGGACACCGGGGAGCTGTTTTTT. It translates to CASSRAGDTGELFF.

This clonotype was detected ten times or more. The chain links TRBV29-1 to TRBJ2-3; D uncertain. Trimming stripped 6 bases from V and 5 bases from J, with 12 bases between. CDR1 is SQVTM and CDR2 is ANQGSEA in the germline V gene. CDR3 length equals 12 residues. CDR3 region: CSVVNSGDTQYF. DNA of the CDR3: TGCAGCGTGGTGAACTCGGGAGATACGCAGTATTTT.

This clonotype was recorded at least ten times. The chain employs TRBV20-1 and TRBJ1-5; the D is unclear. Germline assignment: CDR1 DFQATT and CDR2 SNEGSKA (reference sequence). The CDR3 runs 14 residues. The V end lost 6 bases, the J end lost 2 bases, and 14 bases lay between the germline ends. The CDR3 nucleotides read TGCAGTGCCTCATTTGGGTATGGCAATCAGCCCCAGCATTTT. The encoded protein is CSASFGYGNQPQHF.